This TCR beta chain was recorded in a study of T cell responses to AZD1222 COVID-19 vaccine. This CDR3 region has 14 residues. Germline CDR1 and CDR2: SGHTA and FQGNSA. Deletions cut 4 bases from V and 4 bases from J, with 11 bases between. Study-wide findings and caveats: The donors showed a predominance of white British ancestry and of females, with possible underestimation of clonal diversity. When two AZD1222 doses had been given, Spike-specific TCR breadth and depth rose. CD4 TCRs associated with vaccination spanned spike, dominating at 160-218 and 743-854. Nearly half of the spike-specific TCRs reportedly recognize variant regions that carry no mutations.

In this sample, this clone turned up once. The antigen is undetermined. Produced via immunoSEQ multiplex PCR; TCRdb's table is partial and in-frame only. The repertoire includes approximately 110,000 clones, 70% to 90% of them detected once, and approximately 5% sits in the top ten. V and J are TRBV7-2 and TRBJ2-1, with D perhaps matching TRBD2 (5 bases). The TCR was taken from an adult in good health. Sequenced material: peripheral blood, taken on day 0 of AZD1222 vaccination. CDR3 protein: CASSSGFRYNEQFF. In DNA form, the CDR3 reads TGTGCCAGCAGCTCGGGGTTTAGGTACAATGAGCAGTTCTTC.